This T cell receptor beta chain was captured in a study of blood T cells in healthy people across ages. Study-wide results and limits: The donors' CMV status was not determined, possibly confounding changes in expanded clonotypes.

They isolated at least 6 million PBMCs from each sample. Per sample, no less than 5.5 micrograms of total RNA were extracted. Turning to this clonotype: Its matching antigen is unknown.

The CDR3 spans 14 residues. Germline-derived CDR1 and CDR2 are SEHNR and FQNEAQ (reference sequence). V lost 7 bases, J lost 10 bases, and 6 bases stayed unmatched. Primers used in a second PCR of about 6 to 11 cycles were a sample-barcoded 5' primer and a J-beta primer mix. MiXCR was run by TCRdb on the 5' RACE reads, yielding one entry per CDR3 protein. The sample records some 1.4 million distinct CDR3 sequences, roughly 40% being singletons. This chain connects TRBV7-9 to TRBJ2-1, with 14 positions matching TRBD2. The receptor was derived from a woman younger than 35 in good health. Sequencing input: blood. In DNA form, the CDR3 reads TGTGCCAGCATCGAGACTAGCGGGAGGGGAGAGCAGTTCTTC. Its translation: CASIETSGRGEQFF.